These 10 T cell receptor beta chains came from one sample sequenced in a study of cytomegalovirus exposure and HLA in healthy donors. The PCR was carried out with 60 Vbeta primers and 13 Jbeta primers. The assay was immunoSEQ multiplex PCR, and TCRdb's table has in-frame clones only and misses some. The data contain 160,000 or so clones, roughly four fifths of them singletons. Sequencing was performed on PBMCs. The receptors were gathered from a woman aged 40 to 50 in good health and CMV-seronegative.

The chain recombines TRBV2 with TRBJ1-6; tentatively, D is TRBD1 (5 bases). V was clipped by 8 bases and J by 7 bases, with 12 bases between them. Germline V lookup: CDR1 SNHLY, CDR2 FYNNEI. This CDR3 region has 13 residues. The CDR3, as DNA: TGTGCCAGCCAGGGACTTATCAATTCACCCCTCCACTTT. Protein: CASQGLINSPLHF.

The chain couples TRBV21-1 to TRBJ2-7; the table gives TRBD2 as D, unverified against the DNA. TRBV21-1 is deemed a pseudogene. This CDR3 is built from 16 residues. CDR3 sequence (DNA): TGTGCCAGCAGCAAGCTTGTACTAGCGGGGGGCCGGGAGCAGTACTTC. Its protein product is CASSKLVLAGGREQYF.

A single count supports this clone. The chain links TRBV5-4 to TRBJ2-3, with TRBD1 matching 7 bases. The CDR3 loop spans 12 amino acids. Germline loops: CDR1 SGHNT, CDR2 YYREEE (reference sequence). With 5 bases clipped from V and 4 bases from J, the junction kept 1 base outside the gene matches. Here the CDR3 reads CASSTGADTQYF. CDR3 nucleotides: TGTGCCAGCAGTACAGGGGCAGATACGCAGTATTTT.

The genes are TRBV4-1 and TRBJ2-5, with 7 bases lining up with TRBD2. The J segment lost 5 bases and the V segment lost 8 bases, leaving 14 bases of the junction unmatched. The CDR3 sequence is 15 residues long. The germline CDR1 and CDR2 sequences are MGHRA and YSYEKL. The CDR3: CASGREGRPGETQYF. The CDR3 coding sequence is TGCGCCAGCGGAAGGGAGGGGCGACCGGGGGAGACCCAGTACTTC.

The chain employs TRBV28 and TRBJ2-7; 7 nucleotides agree with TRBD1. Losses at the gene ends were 3 bases for V and 7 bases for J; bases not matched to a gene: 15. This CDR3 has 16 amino acids. CDR1 and CDR2 from the germline V gene are MDHEN and SYDVKM. The CDR3 bases are TGTGCCAGCAGTTTCGATGGGACAGCCGTCCCCAAGGAGCAGTACTTC. This encodes CASSFDGTAVPKEQYF.

CDR3 nucleotides: TGTGCCAGCAGCTTCGGACAGGGGAACTACGAGCAGTACTTC. Translated: CASSFGQGNYEQYF. J is TRBJ2-7 and V is TRBV5-6; 9 bases fit TRBD1. CDR1 and CDR2 (germline): SGHDT, YYEEEE. V shed 2 bases and J 3 bases; nucleotides not matched to a gene: 3. CDR3 length equals 14 residues.

The chain employs TRBV6-6 and TRBJ2-7; no clear D gene. The CDR3 totals 16 residues. Germline V gives CDR1 MNHNY, CDR2 SVGAGI (reference sequence). Trimming removed 0 bases from V and 3 bases from J, with 15 bases in between. CDR3 in amino acids: CASSYSATPPSYEQYF. CDR3 nucleotide sequence: TGTGCCAGCAGTTACTCGGCAACCCCTCCCAGCTACGAGCAGTACTTC.

The J gene is TRBJ1-1, the V gene TRBV28; weak D call: TRBD1 (6 bases). Trimming pared 7 bases from V and 11 bases from J, leaving 17 bases between. This CDR3 spans 12 amino acids. Germline V gene lookup returns CDR1 MDHEN and CDR2 SYDVKM. CDR3 DNA: TGTGCCAGCACCAACCGTTTGGGGGCCGCTTTCTTT. As protein: CASTNRLGAAFF.

The CDR3 bases are TGTGCCAGTAGTCCGGCCGGGACAACCTATGGCTACACCTTC. As protein: CASSPAGTTYGYTF. The rearrangement uses TRBV19 and TRBJ1-2, with TRBD1 as a possible D gene (6 bases). This CDR3 is built from 14 residues. Germline CDR1 LNHDA, CDR2 SQIVND (reference sequence). The germline V and J ends were trimmed by 5 bases and 4 bases, with 14 bases remaining between them.

This clone was recorded only once. This chain links TRBV2 with TRBJ2-7, with D hard to call. Germline V gene data show CDR1 as SNHLY and CDR2 as FYNNEI. V was clipped by 7 bases and J by 4 bases, with 11 bases between them. CDR3 length: 12 amino acids. CDR3 sequence: CASTLTQYEQYF. CDR3 coding DNA: TGTGCCAGCACCCTAACACAGTACGAGCAGTACTTC. Full variable domain (rest looked up from reference TRBV2 and TRBJ2-7): EPEVTQTPSHQVTQMGQEVILRCVPISNHLYFYWYRQILGQKVEFLVSFYNNEISEKSEIFDDQFSVERPDGSNFTLKIRSTKLEDSAMYFCASTLTQYEQYFGPGTRLTVT.